The 18 T cell receptor beta chains below come from one sample, sequenced in a study of multiple sclerosis patients with progressive multifocal leukoencephalopathy. Profiled with immunoSEQ multiplex PCR; TCRdb holds only in-frame clones, not every one. The table lists more than 30,000 clones, roughly 90% of them singletons. Time point here: time of PML onset. The specimen comprised PBMCs, sampled from a patient treated with natalizumab. Source of these receptors: a woman between 40 and 50 years old with progressive multifocal leukoencephalopathy.

This chain joins TRBV30 and TRBJ1-2; 7 bases agree with TRBD1. The trim removed 2 bases at V and 4 bases at J, leaving 4 bases unmatched. Germline CDR1 GTSNPN, CDR2 SVGIG (reference sequence). The CDR3 loop spans 13 amino acids. The CDR3 reads CAWSQQGIYGYTF. The CDR3 coding sequence is TGTGCCTGGAGTCAACAGGGGATCTATGGCTACACCTTC.

This sequence joins TRBV9 and TRBJ2-3; 7 bases align to TRBD2. CDR3 size: 16 residues. Unmatched junction bases numbered 5, after V lost 0 bases and J lost 1 base. Germline CDR1 SGDLS, CDR2 YYNGEE. The DNA for the CDR3 is TGTGCCAGCAGCGTAGTGGCGGGGGTTCGCACAGATACGCAGTATTTT. As protein: CASSVVAGVRTDTQYF. Full variable domain (missing parts from reference TRBV9 and TRBJ2-3): DSGVTQTPKHLITATGQRVTLRCSPRSGDLSVYWYQQSLDQGLQFLIQYYNGEERAKGNILERFSAQQFPDLHSELNLSSLELGDSALYFCASSVVAGVRTDTQYFGPGTRLTVL.

The chain uses TRBV11-2 and TRBJ2-6; a weak D match, TRBD2 (6 bases). V dropped 5 bases and J dropped 5 bases, with 13 bases sitting between them. Germline V CDR1 and CDR2: SGHAT, FQNNGV. CDR3 length equals 15 residues. CDR3 sequence: CASSDGGSRANVLTF. CDR3 DNA sequence: TGTGCCAGCAGCGACGGGGGATCTAGGGCCAACGTCCTGACTTTC. The full variable domain, its missing parts supplied by reference TRBV11-2 and TRBJ2-6, is EAGVAQSPRYKIIEKRQSVAFWCNPISGHATLYWYQQILGQGPKLLIQFQNNGVVDDSQLPKDRFSAERLKGVDSTLKIQPAKLEDSAVYLCASSDGGSRANVLTFGAGSRLTVL.

V is TRBV7-9 and J is TRBJ2-7; no definite D call. V was cut by 4 bases and J by 1 base, with 8 bases left in between. The CDR3 sequence is 13 residues long. From germline, CDR1 is SEHNR and CDR2 FQNEAQ (reference sequence). Here the CDR3 DNA reads TGTGCCAGCAGCTCGGACGGTTCCTACGAGCAGTACTTC. Translation: CASSSDGSYEQYF.

The chain combines TRBV2 with TRBJ1-2; maybe TRBD1 (5 bases). This CDR3 is built from 12 residues. The germline V and J ends were trimmed by 5 bases and 5 bases, with 9 bases remaining between them. CDR1 and CDR2 from the germline V gene are SNHLY and FYNNEI. The CDR3 is CASSNDRYGYTF. CDR3 DNA sequence: TGTGCCAGCAGTAATGACAGATATGGCTACACCTTC.

V and J are TRBV28 and TRBJ2-5; unclear D gene. Germline-derived CDR1 and CDR2 are MDHEN and SYDVKM. Deletions cut 1 base from V and 11 bases from J, with 14 bases between. The CDR3 has 13 amino acids. The CDR3 nucleotides read TGTGCCAGCAGTTTATTCCAGTCGTTGGAGCAGTACTTC. As protein: CASSLFQSLEQYF. The whole variable domain, remainder taken from reference TRBV28 and TRBJ2-5, is DVKVTQSSRYLVKRTGEKVFLECVQDMDHENMFWYRQDPGLGLRLIYFSYDVKMKEKGDIPEGYSVSREKKERFSLILESASTNQTSMYLCASSLFQSLEQYFGPGTRLLVL.

There are a few counts of this clone. This sequence joins TRBV4-3 and TRBJ1-5, with D perhaps matching TRBD1 (6 bases). Per germline, CDR1 LGHNA and CDR2 YSLEER. The length of the CDR3 is 15 residues. V was trimmed by 0 bases and J by 4 bases, leaving 10 bases between them. This chain's CDR3 is CASSQDSDSNQPQHF. The CDR3 DNA follows: TGCGCCAGCAGCCAAGATTCGGACAGTAATCAGCCCCAGCATTTT.

As to this clone: The junction departs from germline at one end; a sequencing error may be responsible. The chain couples TRBV13 to TRBJ2-1; D gene ambiguous. Per the germline V gene, CDR1 is PRHDT and CDR2 is FYEKMQ (reference sequence). The CDR3 contains 16 residues. The CDR3 sequence is CASSQEAQSSYNEQFF. The CDR3 nucleotides read TGCGCCAGCAGCCAAGAGGCCCAAAGCTCCTACAATGAGCAGTTCTTC.

V and J are TRBV4-1 and TRBJ1-2; no definite D call. Germline CDR1 and CDR2: MGHRA and YSYEKL. V was trimmed by 0 bases and J by 5 bases, leaving 13 bases between them. The CDR3 loop spans 15 amino acids. In DNA form, the CDR3 reads TGCGCCAGCAGCCAAGAGAAGGAAGCGGTTTATGGCTACACCTTC. Its translation: CASSQEKEAVYGYTF.

The chain carries TRBV4-3 and TRBJ2-6; 8 positions match TRBD2. Germline trimming cut 4 bases from V and 1 base from J; bases unmatched to any gene: 6. Germline V CDR1 and CDR2: LGHNA, YSLEER. The CDR3 consists of 17 residues. The CDR3 bases are TGCGCCAGCAGCCTAGCGGGACAAACATCTGGGGCCAACGTCCTGACTTTC. It is translated as CASSLAGQTSGANVLTF.

The V gene is TRBV7-9, the J gene TRBJ1-2, with D possibly being TRBD1 (6 bases). The CDR3 consists of 13 residues. Germline V gene sequence: CDR1 SEHNR, CDR2 FQNEAQ (reference sequence). Trimming removed 4 bases at V and 4 bases at J, with 10 bases between. The chain's CDR3 is CASSYTGSYGYTF. CDR3 coding DNA: TGTGCCAGCAGCTATACAGGGAGCTATGGCTACACCTTC.

The genes are TRBV28 and TRBJ2-5, with no clear D. From germline, CDR1 is MDHEN and CDR2 SYDVKM. V gave up 4 bases and J gave up 5 bases, with 11 bases separating them. The CDR3 length is 13 residues. CDR3 nucleotide sequence: TGTGCCAGCAGTTGGACCACCCCTGAGACCCAGTACTTC. The encoded protein is CASSWTTPETQYF.

V and J are TRBV4-1 and TRBJ1-2, with D uncertain. V gave up 3 bases and J gave up 1 base, with 12 bases separating them. The CDR3 runs 15 residues. The V gene's germline CDR1 is MGHRA and CDR2 YSYEKL. The CDR3 DNA is TGCGCCAGCAGCCAGCCTCGACTGATTAACTATGGCTACACCTTC. This gives the protein CASSQPRLINYGYTF.

The chain is built from TRBV1 and TRBJ1-1. TRBV1 is a pseudogene segment. The CDR3 is 15 amino acids. The CDR3 DNA reads as TGCACCAGCAGCCCCCGGGAGATCCGGAACACTGAAGCTTTCTTT. Translated, it gives CTSSPREIRNTEAFF.

The chain combines TRBV6-5 with TRBJ2-1; TRBD2 aligns across 14 bases. V lost 7 bases, J lost 8 bases, and 7 bases stayed unmatched. Germline V gives CDR1 MNHEY, CDR2 SVGAGI. This CDR3 contains 15 residues. CDR3 bases: TGTGCCAGCACTATAGGACTAGCGGGGGGATATGAGCAGTTCTTC. It specifies CASTIGLAGGYEQFF.

The genes are TRBV4-2 and TRBJ1-1, with D unclear. V was trimmed by 0 bases and J by 4 bases, leaving 9 bases between them. Germline loops: CDR1 LGHNA, CDR2 YNFKEQ. This CDR3 contains 14 residues. The CDR3 is CASSQDGDLTEAFF. The CDR3 DNA reads as TGTGCCAGCAGCCAAGATGGGGATCTCACTGAAGCTTTCTTT.

The chain employs TRBV9 and TRBJ1-1, with D possibly TRBD1 on 6 matching bases. Trimming removed 4 bases at V and 0 bases at J, with 19 bases between. CDR3 length: 17 amino acids. Germline loops: CDR1 SGDLS, CDR2 YYNGEE. In nucleotides, the CDR3 is TGTGCCAGCAGCCCCGGACAGATCTCGGGGATGAACACTGAAGCTTTCTTT. Amino acid sequence: CASSPGQISGMNTEAFF.

This sequence joins TRBV29-1 and TRBJ1-5; the D gene is possibly TRBD1 (6 bases). V shed 1 base and J shed 9 bases, with 10 bases lying between them. This CDR3 contains 12 residues. Germline lookup yields CDR1 SQVTM and CDR2 ANQGSEA. The chain's CDR3 is CSVEVGGPPQHF. CDR3 nucleotide sequence: TGCAGCGTTGAAGTAGGGGGACCGCCCCAGCATTTT.